The rows below give T cell receptor beta chains drawn from one sample of a study of shared clonotypes between healthy human individuals. Sequenced by immunoSEQ multiplex PCR; TCRdb stores in-frame clones only, minus some. The sample contains about 2.2 million clones, roughly 95% of which appear only once. Sequences were obtained from naive CD8+ T cells from PBMCs. These receptor sequences come from a man between 18 and 35 years old in good health. Some clones in this sample may be carry-over from other donors' samples. Both conserved end residues are part of each CDR3. The order of the fields is CDR3 protein, CDR3 DNA, V gene, D gene, clone size, J gene. The D gene is left open where the match is weak. Clone sizes are given selectively: once, few, many, or a class where the clone is expanded.

CASSGWTSGRKETQYF	TGTGCCAGCAGTGGGTGGACTAGCGGGAGGAAAGAGACCCAGTACTTC	TRBV2	TRBD2	NA	TRBJ2-5
CASSPDRGFIGTNEKLFF	TGTGCCAGCAGTCCGGACAGGGGGTTTATCGGAACTAATGAAAAACTGTTTTTT	TRBV27	TRBD1	NA	TRBJ1-4
CASSADGPGTQYF	TGTGCCAGCAGCGCCGACGGGCCCGGGACCCAGTACTTC	TRBV5-6	NA	NA	TRBJ2-5
CASSNDRGSTEAFF	TGCGCCAGCAGCAACGACAGGGGGAGCACTGAAGCTTTCTTT	TRBV5-1	TRBD1	NA	TRBJ1-1
CASSSTSLTGGGNQPQHF	TGTGCCAGCAGTTCGACCTCATTGACAGGGGGGGGAAATCAGCCCCAGCATTTT	TRBV28	TRBD1	NA	TRBJ1-5
CASSPWTSGSIGEQFF	TGTGCCAGCAGTCCGTGGACTAGCGGGAGTATCGGCGAGCAGTTCTTC	TRBV28	TRBD2	NA	TRBJ2-1
CASSGTGGAGSYGYTF	TGTGCCAGCAGTGGGACAGGGGGCGCAGGTAGCTATGGCTACACCTTC	TRBV9	TRBD1	NA	TRBJ1-2
CASSPLRTGEGAFF	TGTGCCAGTAGCCCTCTTCGGACAGGGGAAGGAGCTTTCTTT	TRBV19	TRBD1	few	TRBJ1-1
CASSWAAGEQYF	TGTGCCAGCAGTTGGGCAGCGGGGGAGCAGTACTTC	TRBV6-1	TRBD2	NA	TRBJ2-7
CASSRGAGELFF	TGTGCCAGCAGCCGGGGGGCCGGGGAGCTGTTTTTT	TRBV13	TRBD2	NA	TRBJ2-2
CAWSEMDVGEQPQHF	TGTGCCTGGAGTGAAATGGACGTGGGGGAACAGCCCCAGCATTTT	TRBV30	NA	few	TRBJ1-5
CASSVVDRGYEQYF	TGTGCCAGCAGCGTAGTGGACAGGGGCTACGAGCAGTACTTC	TRBV9	TRBD1	NA	TRBJ2-7
CASSPEPGRLSYEQYF	TGTGCCAGCAGCCCGGAACCGGGCCGCCTCTCCTACGAGCAGTACTTC	TRBV11-2	NA	NA	TRBJ2-7
CASMRGAGTEAFF	TGTGCCAGTATGCGGGGGGCTGGCACTGAAGCTTTCTTT	TRBV19	NA	NA	TRBJ1-1
CASSPGWGDQETQYF	TGTGCCAGCAGTCCGGGATGGGGAGACCAAGAGACCCAGTACTTC	TRBV27	NA	NA	TRBJ2-5